This TCR beta chain was documented in a study of T cells in Graves' hyperthyroidism and ophthalmopathy. RNA transcripts provided the source from which TCR beta CDR3 regions were amplified. First-round RT-PCR with HTBI primers amplified the TCR CDR3 region. TCRdb re-analysed the multiplex PCR reads in MiXCR, keeping a single row per CDR3 protein. The sample yields approximately 690,000 distinct CDR3 sequences, roughly 15% seen once. This clonotype was found many times. The CDR3 loop spans 13 amino acids. The germline V and J ends were trimmed by 0 bases and 5 bases, with 11 bases remaining between them. The germline V gene has CDR1 GTSNPN and CDR2 SVGIG (reference sequence).

Sequenced: blood. The TCR was taken from a woman in her forties or fifties with Graves' ophthalmopathy. The chain recombines TRBV30 with TRBJ2-7; D remains ambiguous. The CDR3 bases are TGTGCCTGGAGTGTACTGGTCGGAGACGAGCAGTACTTC. It codes for CAWSVLVGDEQYF.